One sample yielded the 9 T cell receptor beta chains listed below, sequenced in a study of a mutant IDH1 vaccine in newly diagnosed glioma. Profiling relied on immunoSEQ multiplex PCR, and the TCRdb table lists in-frame clones only, not all of them. The data contain around 89,000 clones, 83% of them singletons. As to time point: baseline, week 1 (first vaccination visit). Treatment meaning: pre-vaccination baseline after standard-of-care therapy. The starting material was PBMCs, obtained from a glioma patient treated with radiotherapy, temozolomide or both. Receptor source: a woman aged 45-59 years with glioma.

The chain is built from TRBV7-2 and TRBJ2-1; 7 bases are a match to TRBD2. The CDR3 length is 14 residues. Germline lookup yields CDR1 SGHTA and CDR2 FQGNSA. V was pared by 4 bases and J by 4 bases, with 4 bases of the junction left unmatched. The CDR3 DNA reads as TGTGCCAGCAGCTCTCCGGGGGGATACAATGAGCAGTTCTTC. The encoded protein is CASSSPGGYNEQFF.

This chain links TRBV5-6 with TRBJ1-2; D ambiguous. The V gene lost 4 bases and the J gene lost 7 bases, with 14 bases spanning the gap. The length of the CDR3 is 13 residues. Germline-derived CDR1 and CDR2 are SGHDT and YYEEEE. In DNA, the CDR3 is TGTGCCAGCAGCCCCTCCCGGGAGGCTGGCTACACCTTC. Translating gives CASSPSREAGYTF. Together with reference TRBV5-6 and TRBJ1-2, the CDR3 gives the full variable domain: DAGVTQSPTHLIKTRGQQVTLRCSPKSGHDTVSWYQQALGQGPQFIFQYYEEEERQRGNFPDRFSGHQFPNYSSELNVNALLLGDSALYLCASSPSREAGYTFGSGTRLTVV.

This clone was picked up one time. The rearrangement uses TRBV2 and TRBJ2-7; possibly TRBD2 for D (7 bases). The length of the CDR3 is 15 residues. Germline V lookup: CDR1 SNHLY, CDR2 FYNNEI. V lost 5 bases and J 6 bases, leaving 20 bases between the germline ends. The CDR3 reads CASSRLGGGPSEQYF. CDR3 DNA sequence: TGTGCCAGCAGTCGGCTGGGAGGGGGACCCTCCGAGCAGTACTTC.

This clone showed up just a few times. This chain joins TRBV27 and TRBJ2-3; possible D gene TRBD2, 6 bases. The germline V gene has CDR1 MNHEY and CDR2 SMNVEV (reference sequence). The ends were cut back, 5 bases at V and 0 bases at J, with 15 bases in the middle. This CDR3 region has 16 residues. The CDR3 loop reads CASSLSRGLSTDTQYF. The CDR3 DNA reads as TGTGCCAGCAGTCTTAGTAGGGGACTGAGCACAGATACGCAGTATTTT.

The J gene is TRBJ2-6, the V gene TRBV29-1; D might be TRBD1 (5 bases). CDR3 size: 18 residues. The germline V and J ends were trimmed by 5 bases and 0 bases, with 20 bases remaining between them. Per the germline V gene, CDR1 is SQVTM and CDR2 is ANQGSEA. In nucleotides, the CDR3 is TGCAGCGTTAGGGGATTCAGGGATTTCAGCTCTGGGGCCAACGTCCTGACTTTC. Its translation is CSVRGFRDFSSGANVLTF.

The CDR3 DNA sequence: TGTGCCAGCAGCTCGCGGGGGGGGAACACCGGGGAGCTGTTTTTT. This gives the protein CASSSRGGNTGELFF. The chain is built from TRBV11-3 and TRBJ2-2, with 9 bases matching TRBD2. The CDR3 runs 15 residues. Germline CDR1 SGHNT, CDR2 YENEEA. V shed 4 bases, J shed 1 base, and the junction held 1 base outside the gene matches.

This clone has only a few counts. This chain connects TRBV30 to TRBJ1-5; 11 bases are shared with TRBD1. Germline loops: CDR1 GTSNPN, CDR2 SVGIG (reference sequence). This CDR3 has 13 residues. The V gene end was trimmed by 3 bases and the J gene end by 12 bases; junction bases not matched to a gene: 7. CDR3 bases: TGTGCCTGGAGCGGGACAGGGGGATTATACCAGCATTTT. This gives the protein CAWSGTGGLYQHF.

This clone was seen only once. This chain joins TRBV6-1 and TRBJ1-5; 9 bases fit TRBD1. V lost 2 bases, J lost 3 bases, and 5 bases stayed unmatched. This CDR3 region has 16 residues. CDR1 is MNHNS, CDR2 SASEGT, per germline. CDR3: CASSEKGTGTNQPQHF. CDR3 coding DNA: TGTGCCAGCAGTGAAAAGGGGACAGGGACCAATCAGCCCCAGCATTTT.

The J gene is TRBJ1-2, the V gene TRBV7-8; D is undetermined. Germline loops: CDR1 SGHVS, CDR2 FQNEAQ. Trimming took off 5 bases at V and 4 bases at J, with 17 bases between the two ends. This CDR3 is built from 15 residues. DNA for the CDR3: TGTGCCAGCAGCCCAGGAAGAAGGCCCCCCTATGGCTACACCTTC. Amino acid sequence: CASSPGRRPPYGYTF.